These T cell receptor beta chains were read from a single sample in a study of T cells in Graves' hyperthyroidism and ophthalmopathy. TCRdb reprocessed the multiplex PCR reads via MiXCR and lists one record per CDR3 protein. The repertoire holds about 660,000 distinct CDR3 sequences, with roughly 45% as singletons. The sequencing sample was made of peripheral blood or thyroid tissue (not recorded which). These receptor sequences come from an adult man with Graves' disease, either hyperthyroidism or ophthalmopathy (not recorded which). The conserved cysteine and the conserved F or W are not part of the CDR3 here. Fields, in order: V gene, clone size, CDR3 protein. Where a row states a size, it is once, few, many or the class of an expanded clone; other rows omit it.

TRBV7-9 - ASSVARLGTEAF
TRBV10-2 - AIRIAGGQGAGNTIY
TRBV11-2 - ASSDSGIQETQY
TRBV10-3 - ASRSETSQPQH
TRBV11-3 - ASSVEGLLRGMNTEAF
TRBV20-1 few SASPGHDNEKLF
TRBV10-3 - ASSQEASGGRPGRETQY
TRBV7-8 - ASSLDIGANQPQH
TRBV20-1 few SARDRAGLNTEAF
TRBV20-1 - SGGGQGGEQY
TRBV10-3 - AISLGSLNTEAF
TRBV20-1 - SSDRDGYT
TRBV20-1 - SAPTSRSSYNSPLH
TRBV7-2 many ASSIRTGLRETQY
TRBV11-1 - ASSVVRGDGYT
TRBV10-3 - AISEGTVNTEAF
TRBV7-2 - ASSFQGGRYEQY
TRBV7-2 - ASTSDRRNSPLH
TRBV29-1 - SVESGGELF
TRBV9 - ASSQLAGELETQY
TRBV7-9 - ASSPRDRFTYEQY
TRBV7-2 - ASSPFSRVEYGYT
TRBV12-3/TRBV12-4 - ASSLESGPGVYGYT
TRBV29-1 - SLGGTSGNTIY
TRBV2 - ASSEGGTVGGYT
TRBV7-8 many ASSLAERSNQPQH
TRBV7-9 - ASSQDVGGQPQH
TRBV7-9 few ASSPVERETQY
TRBV12-3/TRBV12-4 - ASSLGGASGNQPQH
TRBV29-1 few SVGTSGRVEQY
TRBV6-5 many ASSLQWGEETQY
TRBV10-3 few ASSYAGTNTEAF
TRBV7-9 few ASSLSFLRGALEQY
TRBV5-1 few ASSLEGQSNQPQH
TRBV29-1 - SVNQGRRTNEKLF
TRBV10-3 - ASRTGSVETQY
TRBV6-5 - ASSYDPGGKPQH
TRBV7-2 many ASSGAGGLSEQY
TRBV15 many ATSRLIVGQGGNTGELF
TRBV7-8 many ASRTSRSYEQY
TRBV7-2 many ASSPGLGLDSPLH
TRBV7-2 few ASSQPGQGATTDTQY
TRBV7-8 - ASSLEGGSEQY
TRBV10-2 - ASSGGGENQPQH
TRBV12-3/TRBV12-4 few ASSLGLAGSYQETQY
TRBV29-1 many SVRAGETQY
TRBV2 once ASSQKVDTQY
TRBV19 - ASSIEVTHTGELF
TRBV19 - ASSKARENGELF
TRBV12-3/TRBV12-4 - ASSLLGWETQY
TRBV5-1 - ASSWGTERPEAF
TRBV19 - ASTPGQGCQPQH
TRBV5-1 - ASSFGQGTDEQY
TRBV7-6 many ASSPFSGANVLT
TRBV4-2 - ASSQDWDRTQPQH
TRBV7-9 - ASSLGDSIGNTIY
TRBV12-3/TRBV12-4 - ASSLRLSVYYGYT
TRBV10-3 few ASSLRDLYRNQPQH